This T cell receptor beta chain was recorded in a study of shared clonotypes between healthy human individuals. Sequencing used immunoSEQ multiplex PCR; TCRdb keeps in-frame clones, though not all of them. The table has millions of clones, approximately 94% seen once. V shed 3 bases and J 4 bases; nucleotides not matched to a gene: 5. Germline V gene sequence: CDR1 GTSNPN, CDR2 SVGIG (reference sequence). The CDR3 spans 14 residues. General study points: Rarefaction gave evidence that sorted-subset sequencing remained incomplete despite large depth.

Of note for this clone: Its antigen remains unknown.

Among the donors, all were Caucasian adults who lived in Nashville, Tennessee. This TCR came from a young man in good health. The chain joins TRBV30 to TRBJ2-2; 7 bases are a match to TRBD2. The sequenced material came from naive CD4+ T cells sorted from blood. The subset here: CD45RA+ positively selected. As DNA, the CDR3 is TGTGCCTGGAGGCTAGCGGCGATCACCGGGGAGCTGTTTTTT. Amino acids: CAWRLAAITGELFF.